These T cell receptor beta chains were read from a single sample in a study of blood T cell repertoires in COVID-19. Using immunoSEQ multiplex PCR, the repertoire was profiled, and TCRdb retains in-frame clones only, with some absent. The sample consists of 20,000 to 25,000 clones, around 80% of them appearing once. The sequenced material came from peripheral blood. Every receptor here comes from a man aged 55 to 70 with active COVID-19. Each CDR3 is given with its conserved first and last residue. The D gene is left open where the match is weak. Rows may omit the clone size; those that give it use once, few, many or a size class.

V gene,clone size,J gene,D gene,CDR3 protein,CDR3 DNA
TRBV29-1,NA,TRBJ2-7,NA,CSVDGRTEYEQYF,TGCAGCGTTGACGGAAGGACAGAGTACGAGCAGTACTTC
TRBV7-2,NA,TRBJ2-2,NA,CASSPRTAINTGELFF,TGTGCCAGCAGCCCTCGGACAGCTATAAACACCGGGGAGCTGTTTTTT
TRBV4-1,NA,TRBJ2-2,TRBD2,CASSQGAGGTGELFF,TGCGCCAGCAGCCAAGGGGCGGGAGGCACCGGGGAGCTGTTTTTT
TRBV2,NA,TRBJ2-7,TRBD2,CASRKLAGHTSYEQYF,TGTGCCAGCAGGAAACTAGCGGGACATACCAGTTACGAGCAGTACTTC
TRBV6-5,NA,TRBJ2-5,TRBD2,CASGAGLARGQTQYF,TGTGCCAGCGGCGCCGGACTAGCGAGGGGCCAGACCCAGTACTTC
TRBV29-1,few,TRBJ2-2,NA,CSTRQRNTGELFF,TGCAGCACCAGACAGAGGAACACCGGGGAGCTGTTTTTT
TRBV2,NA,TRBJ1-4,NA,CASNERPRRAKLFF,TGTGCCAGCAATGAACGGCCCCGGAGGGCAAAACTGTTTTTT
TRBV29-1,once,TRBJ2-7,NA,CSATNRDTYEQYF,TGCAGCGCCACCAACCGGGACACCTACGAGCAGTACTTC
TRBV7-6,NA,TRBJ2-3,NA,CASSPPGLLSTDTQYF,TGTGCCAGCAGCCCTCCCGGACTATTGTCCACAGATACGCAGTATTTT
TRBV6-4,NA,TRBJ2-1,TRBD1,CASSDSPRTGVNEQFF,TGTGCCAGCAGTGACTCCCCGAGGACAGGGGTAAATGAGCAGTTCTTC
TRBV7-9,NA,TRBJ2-3,NA,CASTPTTDTQYF,TGTGCCAGCACCCCTACCACAGATACGCAGTATTTT
TRBV11-3,NA,TRBJ2-7,TRBD2,CASSLEGLAGYEQYF,TGTGCCAGCAGCTTAGAAGGTCTAGCGGGCTACGAGCAGTACTTC
TRBV7-2,NA,TRBJ2-7,NA,CASSSGTYGEQYF,TGTGCCAGCAGCTCAGGGACATACGGGGAGCAGTACTTC
TRBV6-5,NA,TRBJ2-7,NA,CASSYSGPYEQYF,TGTGCCAGCAGTTACAGCGGACCCTACGAGCAGTACTTC
TRBV7-9,NA,TRBJ2-1,TRBD2,CASSLGLAGDEQFF,TGTGCCAGCAGCTTAGGACTAGCGGGAGACGAGCAGTTCTTC
TRBV5-5,NA,TRBJ2-7,TRBD2,CASSLVLAGVGYEQYF,TGTGCCAGCAGCTTGGTTCTAGCGGGAGTAGGGTACGAGCAGTACTTC
TRBV7-2,NA,TRBJ2-2,TRBD2,CASSPRTSATNTGELFF,TGTGCCAGCAGCCCTAGGACTAGCGCGACGAACACCGGGGAGCTGTTTTTT
TRBV5-1,NA,TRBJ1-5,TRBD1,CASSLGDSGGKPQHF,TGCGCCAGCAGCTTAGGGGACAGTGGGGGCAAGCCCCAGCATTTT
TRBV7-2,NA,TRBJ1-5,TRBD1,CASSVRGQTGVRQPQHF,TGTGCCAGCAGCGTCCGGGGGCAGACAGGGGTGCGACAGCCCCAGCATTTT
TRBV5-8,NA,TRBJ1-1,TRBD1,CASKTPDRGVEAFF,TGTGCCAGCAAGACCCCCGACAGGGGAGTTGAAGCTTTCTTT
TRBV7-9,NA,TRBJ2-5,NA,CASSPPFRAGGETQYF,TGTGCCAGCAGCCCCCCGTTCAGGGCCGGAGGGGAGACCCAGTACTTC
TRBV3-1/TRBV3-2,NA,TRBJ1-2,NA,CASSQITGIGGYTF,TGTGCCAGCAGCCAGATCACAGGGATCGGTGGCTACACCTTC
TRBV12-5,NA,TRBJ2-6,TRBD1,CASGLSGQGALGANVLTF,TGTGCTAGTGGTTTGAGTGGACAGGGGGCGCTTGGGGCCAACGTCCTGACTTTC
TRBV6-5,NA,TRBJ2-1,TRBD2,CALGAGGPNEQFF,TGTGCCTTGGGGGCGGGAGGGCCTAATGAGCAGTTCTTC
TRBV10-3,NA,TRBJ1-6,NA,CAISDSSGDRFSPLHF,TGTGCCATCAGTGACTCCAGCGGGGACCGGTTTTCACCCCTCCACTTT
TRBV5-5,NA,TRBJ1-1,TRBD1,CASSLTGAPNTEAFF,TGTGCCAGCAGCCTGACAGGGGCGCCGAACACTGAAGCTTTCTTT
TRBV11-3,NA,TRBJ2-3,NA,CASSLSDGDTQYF,TGTGCCAGCAGCTTAAGCGACGGAGATACGCAGTATTTT
TRBV12-3/TRBV12-4,NA,TRBJ2-1,NA,CASSRDEASEQFF,TGTGCCAGCAGCCGCGATGAGGCCTCCGAGCAGTTCTTC
TRBV30,NA,TRBJ2-3,TRBD2,CARSLAGGTDTQYF,TGTGCCAGATCCCTAGCGGGAGGAACAGATACGCAGTATTTT
TRBV6-2/TRBV6-3,once,TRBJ1-2,TRBD1,CASSYRRTGDGYTF,TGTGCCAGCAGTTATCGTCGGACAGGGGATGGCTACACCTTC
TRBV7-3,NA,TRBJ1-6,TRBD1,CASSSGQGALSSPLHF,TGTGCCAGCAGCTCGGGACAGGGGGCTTTGAGTTCACCCCTCCACTTT
TRBV7-2,few,TRBJ2-1,TRBD2,CASSSGLVGHNEQFF,TGTGCCAGCAGCTCGGGACTAGTGGGGCACAATGAGCAGTTCTTC
TRBV10-3,NA,TRBJ1-3,NA,CATREQGSGNTIYF,TGTGCCACCAGAGAACAGGGTTCTGGAAACACCATATATTTT
TRBV11-2,NA,TRBJ1-2,NA,CASSLEVAGYLGYTF,TGTGCCAGCAGCTTAGAGGTTGCAGGGTATTTGGGCTACACCTTC
TRBV4-1,NA,TRBJ2-5,TRBD1,CATSDRAEGETQYF,TGCGCCACCTCGGACAGGGCGGAGGGGGAGACCCAGTACTTC
TRBV27,NA,TRBJ2-7,TRBD1,CASSLSMTGGVREQYF,TGTGCCAGCAGTTTATCCATGACAGGGGGGGTAAGGGAGCAGTACTTC
TRBV19,once,TRBJ1-2,NA,CASTWGGRGGGYTF,TGTGCCAGTACCTGGGGGGGGCGCGGAGGAGGCTACACCTTC
TRBV9,NA,TRBJ1-2,TRBD1,CASSAPGTVNYGYTF,TGTGCCAGCAGCGCCCCCGGGACAGTTAACTATGGCTACACCTTC
TRBV9,NA,TRBJ2-3,NA,CASSVSLASTDTQYF,TGTGCCAGCAGCGTTAGTCTCGCTAGCACAGATACGCAGTATTTT
TRBV28,NA,TRBJ1-2,NA,CASSPPGQPIGGYTF,TGTGCCAGCAGTCCACCGGGACAACCGATAGGTGGCTACACCTTC
TRBV5-6,NA,TRBJ2-1,TRBD2,CASTLIAGGRDEQFF,TGTGCCAGCACCCTTATAGCGGGAGGGCGGGATGAGCAGTTCTTC
TRBV5-6,NA,TRBJ2-7,NA,CASSLGRGYEEQYF,TGTGCCAGCAGCCTGGGGCGGGGTTACGAGGAGCAGTACTTC
TRBV6-2/TRBV6-3,few,TRBJ2-1,TRBD1,CASSYRRDSEQFF,TGTGCCAGCAGTTACCGCCGGGACAGTGAGCAGTTCTTC
TRBV27,NA,TRBJ2-5,NA,CASSPRSQETQYF,TGTGCCAGCAGCCCCAGAAGTCAAGAGACCCAGTACTTC
TRBV3-1/TRBV3-2,NA,TRBJ2-2,TRBD2,CASSQTSGRTGELFF,TGTGCCAGCAGCCAGACTAGCGGGAGAACCGGGGAGCTGTTTTTT
TRBV5-6,NA,TRBJ2-7,NA,CASSFRGVGNEQYF,TGTGCCAGCAGTTTCAGGGGAGTCGGGAACGAGCAGTACTTC
TRBV7-9,NA,TRBJ1-2,NA,CASSSPGYGYTF,TGTGCCAGCAGCTCCCCAGGGTACGGCTACACCTTC
TRBV3-1/TRBV3-2,NA,TRBJ2-5,NA,CASSQVAFETQYF,TGTGCCAGCAGCCAAGTAGCTTTCGAGACCCAGTACTTC
TRBV28,NA,TRBJ1-2,TRBD1,CASSWGQGAFGYTF,TGTGCCAGCAGTTGGGGGCAGGGGGCGTTCGGCTACACCTTC
TRBV12-2,few,TRBJ2-7,NA,CASRPWEAGDPCGYEQYF,TGTGCAAGTCGCCCCTGGGAAGCGGGAGATCCTTGCGGGTACGAGCAGTACTTC
TRBV4-3,NA,TRBJ2-4,NA,CASSQDYTGNIQYF,TGCGCCAGCAGCCAAGATTACACGGGAAACATTCAGTACTTC
TRBV6-1,few,TRBJ2-7,NA,CASSDRGTFGNEQYF,TGTGCCAGCAGTGATAGGGGGACATTTGGTAACGAGCAGTACTTC
TRBV4-2,few,TRBJ2-1,TRBD2,CASSSPPAGGPGEQFF,TGTGCCAGCAGCTCCCCGCCAGCGGGAGGGCCGGGTGAGCAGTTCTTC
TRBV7-8,NA,TRBJ2-5,NA,CASSFGGSETQYF,TGTGCCAGCAGCTTTGGGGGCAGTGAGACCCAGTACTTC
TRBV18,NA,TRBJ2-5,NA,CATKRAEIQETQYF,TGTGCCACCAAGCGGGCGGAGATACAAGAGACCCAGTACTTC
TRBV20-1,NA,TRBJ2-4,TRBD2,CSASPGLAGFRNIQYF,TGCAGTGCTAGTCCTGGACTAGCGGGATTCAGAAACATTCAGTACTTC
TRBV6-5,NA,TRBJ2-7,NA,CASSYSADSYEQYF,TGTGCCAGCAGTTACTCGGCGGACTCCTACGAGCAGTACTTC
TRBV5-1,NA,TRBJ2-3,TRBD1,CASETGAGDTQYF,TGCGCCAGCGAGACAGGGGCAGGGGATACGCAGTATTTT
TRBV19,NA,TRBJ2-7,TRBD1,CASSMTGGAEQYF,TGTGCCAGTAGTATGACAGGGGGCGCGGAGCAGTACTTC